The sequence of this T cell receptor beta chain was determined in a study of shared clonotypes between healthy human individuals. Measured with immunoSEQ multiplex PCR; TCRdb has only the in-frame clones, and not every one. Among hundreds of thousands of clones, over 60% were seen once, and the ten largest hold 12%. V was cut by 6 bases and J by 2 bases, with 13 bases left in between. The CDR3 has 14 amino acids. Looked up from germline, CDR1 is LNHDA and CDR2 is SQIVND (reference sequence). The sequencing sample was made of PBMCs. The V and J genes are TRBV19 and TRBJ1-1; D unclear. This receptor was identified in a middle-aged woman in good health. Some clones in this sample may be carry-over from other donors' samples. The CDR3 bases are TGTGCCAGTAGCCCCGGTCTAGGTAACACTGAAGCTTTCTTT. Residues: CASSPGLGNTEAFF.